This T cell receptor beta chain was sequenced during a study of T cells in Graves' hyperthyroidism and ophthalmopathy. Across the study: Peripheral blood sampling occurred at initial diagnosis, before any treatment.

Trimming removed 6 bases at V and 4 bases at J, with 15 bases between. This CDR3 has 14 residues. This clonotype was counted ten times or more. No antigen is known for it. Amplified regions were TCR beta CDR3 sequences from RNA transcripts. When the TCR CDR3 underwent first-round RT-PCR, the HTBI primer set was used. TCRdb passed the multiplex PCR reads through MiXCR, listing each CDR3 protein once. The top ten clones hold about 30% of a sample with fewer than 300,000 distinct CDR3 sequences, about 25% of them seen once. When hyperthyroidism was first diagnosed, the blood sample was taken, preceding any ophthalmopathy symptoms. General observations from the study: Among thyroid clonotypes expanded above 0.001, most also appeared in blood.

The TCR comes from a man aged 40-55 years with Graves' hyperthyroidism that later progressed to Graves' ophthalmopathy. The V call is TRBV12-3 or TRBV12-4, the J call TRBJ1-1; tentative D call: TRBD1 (5 bases). Sequenced input: blood. The CDR3 region has the DNA TGTGCCAGCAGAACGGACATAGCCGGCACTGAAGCTTTCTTT. As protein: CASRTDIAGTEAFF.